This T cell receptor (beta chain) was recorded in a study of siplizumab effects on memory and regulatory T cells. Study-level results: In siplizumab cultures, the suppressive function of proliferating Tregs remained unconfirmed.

V was clipped by 3 bases and J by 1 base, with 9 bases between them. CDR3 length equals 14 residues. Germline assignment: CDR1 MNHNS and CDR2 SASEGT. Sequencing of each sample assayed around 10^5 TCR templates. The protocol was immunoSEQ multiplex PCR, while the TCRdb copy is restricted to in-frame clones and leaves out a portion. The sample shows approximately 52,000 clones, about 97% of them seen only once. As regards this clone: Its cognate antigen is unknown.

This sequence joins TRBV6-1 and TRBJ2-5; unclear D gene. Sequenced input: naive CD4+ T cells sorted from blood. The sequence was collected from a human donor in good health. CDR3 residues: CASSEATGQETQYF. Here the CDR3 DNA reads TGTGCCAGCAGTGAGGCGACGGGCCAAGAGACCCAGTACTTC.